What follows is one T cell receptor (beta chain) and its context. Its specificity is unknown. The data belong to a study of T cell responses to AZD1222 COVID-19 vaccine. Overall study results and limits: It should be noted that donors were predominantly white British and more often female, and clonal diversity was possibly underestimated.

This table comes from immunoSEQ multiplex PCR, and its TCRdb copy is limited to in-frame clones, with some not included. Of more than 90,000 clones listed, more than 70% are singletons. Source: peripheral blood, taken 28 days after the second AZD1222 dose. The receptor was derived from an adult who received the AZD1222 COVID-19 vaccine.

Written as DNA, the CDR3 is TGTGCCAGCAGGGAATTTCACGGACGCTCTGGAAACACCATATATTTT. This translates into CASREFHGRSGNTIYF. The chain recombines TRBV2 with TRBJ1-3; D is unresolved. Trimming removed 6 bases at V and 0 bases at J, with 15 bases between. Germline-derived CDR1 and CDR2 are SNHLY and FYNNEI. The length of the CDR3 is 16 residues.